The 23 T cell receptor beta chains listed next were all sequenced from one sample in a study of T cell repertoires in cytomegalovirus infection (dated by TCRdb to between 2018 and 2021). The antigens for these receptors are not known. The instrument given in TCRdb is Illumina HiSeq 1500. The public reads were reprocessed in TCRdb via fastp at Q25 and MiXCR, keeping in-frame beta chains. All rows with the same CDR3 protein become a single entry with the most common DNA and genes. For this sample the table gives about 130,000 distinct CDR3 sequences, of which roughly a quarter were detected only once. The top ten hold around 32% of the sample. What was sequenced was PBMCs, sequenced either directly or after in vitro stimulation (not recorded which). The receptors come from a human donor in good health (CMV status not recorded). Some clones in this sample may be carry-over from other donors' samples.

The genes are TRBV3-1 and TRBJ2-7; 9 positions match TRBD1. CDR1 is LGHDT and CDR2 is YNNKEL in the germline V gene (reference sequence). This CDR3 contains 14 residues. The V segment lost 4 bases and the J segment 6 bases; nucleotides outside the gene matches: 7. The CDR3 coding sequence is TGTGCCAGCAGCCCCCGTGGACAGGGGCGCGAGCAGTACTTC. Amino acids: CASSPRGQGREQYF.

The gene calls are TRBV18 and TRBJ1-3; D might be TRBD1 (6 bases). Per the germline V gene, CDR1 is KGHSH and CDR2 is LQKENI. The CDR3 runs 14 residues. V was clipped by 5 bases and J by 2 bases, with 10 bases between them. CDR3 protein: CASSAQGTGNTIYF. Written as DNA, the CDR3 is TGTGCCAGCTCAGCACAGGGAACTGGAAACACCATATATTTT.

This sequence joins TRBV6-2 or TRBV6-3 and TRBJ2-1; D unclear. CDR1 is MNHEY and CDR2 is SVGEGT in the germline V gene. V was clipped by 2 bases and J by 5 bases, with 7 bases between them. The CDR3 extends over 13 amino acids. CDR3 coding DNA: TGTGCCAGCAGTTACAGGGAACACAATGAGCAGTTCTTC. Its translation: CASSYREHNEQFF.

The rearrangement joins TRBV7-9 to TRBJ2-7, with D possibly TRBD1 on 5 matching bases. Between the trimmed V and J ends, which lost 5 bases and 7 bases, there was a span of 15 bases. Looked up from germline, CDR1 is SEHNR and CDR2 is FQNEAQ (reference sequence). The CDR3 has 13 residues. DNA of the CDR3: TGTGCCAGCAGCCATCGACAGTCCGCAGAGCAGTACTTC. As protein: CASSHRQSAEQYF.

This clonotype was counted ten times or more. This chain's CDR3 is CASSSASGGYGYTF. In DNA form, the CDR3 reads TGTGCCAGCAGTTCGGCATCAGGTGGCTATGGCTACACCTTC. The chain couples TRBV28 to TRBJ1-2; D unclear. The germline gives CDR1 MDHEN, CDR2 SYDVKM. V lost 4 bases and J lost 4, with 13 bases in between. The CDR3 contains 14 residues.

This clonotype has just a few counts. CDR3 coding DNA: TGTGCCAGCAGCCTTCGGACAAGACCAGATACGCAGTATTTT. Translating it yields CASSLRTRPDTQYF. The chain links TRBV6-2 or TRBV6-3 to TRBJ2-3, with D possibly matching TRBD1 (5 bases). V was trimmed by 6 bases and J by 4 bases, leaving 14 bases between them. CDR1 MNHEY and CDR2 SVGEGT come from the germline V gene. CDR3 length: 14 residues.

This clonotype was found a few times. The J gene is TRBJ1-1, the V gene TRBV6-8; TRBD1 matches at 7 bases. V lost 7 bases and J lost 1; bases outside the gene matches: 12. Germline V gives CDR1 MNHGY, CDR2 SAAAGT. This CDR3 contains 16 residues. This chain's CDR3 is CASTPGAGGRNTEAFF. As DNA, the CDR3 is TGTGCCAGCACCCCGGGGGCAGGGGGTCGGAACACTGAAGCTTTCTTT.

This clonotype was counted only a few times. The chain has TRBV4-3 and TRBJ1-1; D unclear. Trimming took 0 bases from V and 0 from J, leaving 8 bases between them. CDR1 and CDR2 (germline): LGHNA, YSLEER. The CDR3 spans 15 residues. The CDR3 sequence: CASSQDPGMNTEAFF. Here the CDR3 DNA reads TGCGCCAGCAGCCAAGATCCGGGGATGAACACTGAAGCTTTCTTT.

In this sample, this clonotype turned up many times. The chain joins TRBV6-2 or TRBV6-3 to TRBJ2-7, with D uncertain. This CDR3 is built from 14 residues. Trimming shortened V by 0 bases and J by 3 bases, and 9 bases separated the two germline ends. Germline V gene lookup returns CDR1 MNHEY and CDR2 SVGEGT. CDR3 protein: CASSYSQVNYEQYV. For the CDR3, the DNA is TGTGCCAGCAGTTACTCTCAGGTGAACTACGAGCAGTACGTC.

CDR3 sequence (DNA): TGTGCCAGCAGTTTGGGGCCCAATCAGCCCCAGCATTTT. Protein product: CASSLGPNQPQHF. V is TRBV27 and J is TRBJ1-5, with D perhaps matching TRBD1 (5 bases). Deletions cut 3 bases from V and 3 bases from J, with 6 bases between. The CDR3 length is 13 residues. Germline CDR1 is MNHEY and CDR2 is SMNVEV (reference sequence).

This clonotype was counted many times. This chain uses TRBV7-9 with TRBJ2-1; 7 nucleotides line up with TRBD2. V shed 6 bases and J 8 bases; nucleotides not matched to a gene: 13. The CDR3 extends over 15 amino acids. The germline CDR1 and CDR2 sequences are SEHNR and FQNEAQ (reference sequence). CDR3 coding DNA: TGTGCCAGCAGTGACCCAATGGCGGGAGTGTATGAGCAGTTCTTC. It codes for CASSDPMAGVYEQFF.

The chain carries TRBV4-3 and TRBJ1-4; D may be TRBD1 (6 bases). V was trimmed by 1 base and J by 8 bases, leaving 14 bases between them. CDR1 is LGHNA and CDR2 is YSLEER in the germline V gene. CDR3 size: 15 residues. CDR3 loop: CASSQAGAGDEKLFF. DNA for the CDR3: TGCGCCAGCAGCCAAGCGGGGGCAGGGGACGAAAAACTGTTTTTT.

The chain employs TRBV14 and TRBJ2-6; perhaps TRBD1 as D (6 bases). Trimming pared 3 bases from V and 2 bases from J, leaving 11 bases between. Germline-derived CDR1 and CDR2 are SGHDN and FVKESK. The CDR3 is 16 residues long. CDR3 amino acids: CASSHPRGAGANVLTF. The DNA of the CDR3 is TGTGCCAGCAGCCATCCCAGGGGAGCTGGGGCCAACGTCCTGACTTTC.

The chain is built from TRBV6-5 and TRBJ2-7, with D tentatively TRBD1 or TRBD2 (5 bases each). This CDR3 is built from 14 residues. V was shortened by 2 bases and J by 0 bases, with 8 bases between the two germline ends. Germline-derived CDR1 and CDR2 are MNHEY and SVGAGI. The CDR3 reads CASSYGGTSYEQYF. The CDR3 DNA reads TGTGCCAGCAGTTACGGGGGAACCTCCTACGAGCAGTACTTC.

A few counts support this clonotype. The V gene is TRBV6-5, the J gene TRBJ2-3; 8 nucleotides agree with TRBD2. V gave up 10 bases and J gave up 1 base; unmatched junction bases: 4. The V gene's germline CDR1 is MNHEY and CDR2 SVGAGI. The CDR3 runs to 13 residues. CDR3 coding DNA: TGTGCCACCCGACTAGCGCGCACAGATACGCAGTATTTT. Its translation: CATRLARTDTQYF.

The gene calls are TRBV4-1 and TRBJ2-1; D is unresolved. CDR3 length: 14 residues. The germline V gene encodes CDR1 MGHRA and CDR2 YSYEKL. Trimming cost V 1 base and J 9 bases, with 13 bases left between them. CDR3 loop: CASSQGTRRSEQFF. CDR3 nucleotides: TGCGCCAGCAGCCAAGGGACCCGGCGCAGTGAGCAGTTCTTC.

This clonotype has just a few counts. The rearrangement joins TRBV12-3 or TRBV12-4 to TRBJ1-2; D gene unclear. V lost 2 bases, J lost 7 bases, and 14 bases lay in between. The CDR3 consists of 14 residues. The CDR3 reads CASSLRGKASGYTF. DNA of the CDR3: TGTGCCAGCAGTTTACGGGGAAAAGCAAGTGGCTACACCTTC.

Ten or more counts support this clonotype. The chain couples TRBV12-3 or TRBV12-4 to TRBJ2-7; TRBD1 might be the D (6 bases). The CDR3 is 15 amino acids. Trimming shortened V by 1 base and J by 2 bases, and 12 bases separated the two germline ends. The CDR3 DNA reads as TGTGCCAGCAGTTTAGTCCCTAACAGGGCCTACGAGCAGTACTTC. Amino acid sequence: CASSLVPNRAYEQYF.

The chain uses TRBV6-2 or TRBV6-3 and TRBJ1-5; TRBD1 matches at 10 bases. The CDR3 has 18 amino acids. The V and J ends lost 2 bases and 1 base, in that order; junction bases with no gene match: 8. From germline, CDR1 is MNHEY and CDR2 SVGEGT. The CDR3 nucleotides read TGTGCCAGCAGTTACACACCGGGACAGGGGATGAGCAATCAGCCCCAGCATTTT. It translates to CASSYTPGQGMSNQPQHF.

The chain has TRBV6-2 or TRBV6-3 and TRBJ2-3; D tentatively fits TRBD1 or TRBD2 (5 bases each). In germline, CDR1 is MNHEY, CDR2 SVGEGT. Trimming removed 7 bases at V and 7 bases at J, with 18 bases between. CDR3 length: 14 amino acids. The CDR3 coding sequence is TGTGCCAGCAATCGTGGGGACGTCATGAATACGCAGTATTTT. Its translation is CASNRGDVMNTQYF.

The chain uses TRBV20-1 and TRBJ2-1, with 14 positions matching TRBD2. CDR3 length: 17 amino acids. The V gene's germline CDR1 is DFQATT and CDR2 SNEGSKA (reference sequence). V lost 3 bases, J lost 9 bases, and 13 bases stayed unmatched. The CDR3 loop reads CSASDGTSGSRLVEQFF. The CDR3 DNA follows: TGCAGTGCTAGTGACGGGACTAGCGGGAGTCGTTTGGTTGAGCAGTTCTTC.

V and J are TRBV5-4 and TRBJ2-1; TRBD2 aligns across 10 bases. This CDR3 comprises 15 residues. The V gene's germline CDR1 is SGHNT and CDR2 YYREEE (reference sequence). V shed 4 bases and J 9 bases; nucleotides not matched to a gene: 10. CDR3 bases: TGTGCCAGCAGCGCCCTAGCGGGAGCATCGGGTGAGCAGTTCTTC. Translated, it gives CASSALAGASGEQFF.

This clonotype was seen at least ten times. V and J are TRBV7-9 and TRBJ2-3, with TRBD2 identical over 9 bases. This CDR3 has 16 amino acids. The germline V gene has CDR1 SEHNR and CDR2 FQNEAQ (reference sequence). Germline trimming cut 5 bases from V and 2 bases from J; bases unmatched to any gene: 8. CDR3 nucleotides: TGTGCCAGCAGCCATCGACTAGCGGAGGCCACAGATACGCAGTATTTT. Translated: CASSHRLAEATDTQYF.